Listed here are 10 T cell receptor beta chains from one sample, sequenced in a study of cytotoxic CD8 clonotypes in ibrutinib-treated CLL. The data were produced by immunoSEQ multiplex PCR, yet TCRdb's version contains in-frame clones alone and is incomplete. The table has over 9,000 clones, approximately 81% seen once; the top ten hold 15% to 20%. The input for sequencing was PBMCs, taken at disease progression, from a patient treated with ibrutinib. These receptors came from a human donor with chronic lymphocytic leukemia.

V is TRBV28 and J is TRBJ1-2; 8 bases map to TRBD1. Germline assignment: CDR1 MDHEN and CDR2 SYDVKM. The CDR3 has 14 amino acids. Unmatched junction bases numbered 11, after V lost 6 bases and J lost 8 bases. The CDR3 nucleotides read TGTGCCAGCAGGGGAAAGACAGGGGTGGCGGGCTACACCTTC. Residues: CASRGKTGVAGYTF.

This clone showed up just once. The rearrangement links TRBV5-8 to TRBJ1-5; D not resolved. This CDR3 contains 13 residues. Germline V gene data show CDR1 as SGHTS and CDR2 as YDEGEE. Between the trimmed V and J ends, which lost 0 bases and 4 bases, there was a span of 5 bases. The DNA for the CDR3 is TGTGCCAGCAGCTTGGACCGTAATCAGCCCCAGCATTTT. It encodes CASSLDRNQPQHF.

The J gene is TRBJ2-7, the V gene TRBV2; D might be TRBD1 or TRBD2, each matching 5 bases. Germline CDR1 reads SNHLY; CDR2 reads FYNNEI. The V end was cut by 7 bases, the J end by 0 bases, with 7 bases between. This CDR3 is 12 amino acids long. In DNA form, the CDR3 reads TGTGCCAGCACAGGGAGCTCCTACGAGCAGTACTTC. It yields the protein CASTGSSYEQYF.

In regard to this clone: Other nucleotide sequences from this sample produce the same CDR3. The chain is built from TRBV19 and TRBJ1-5; maybe TRBD1 (6 bases). V dropped 1 base and J dropped 0 bases, with 10 bases sitting between them. The CDR3 loop spans 16 amino acids. Germline V lookup: CDR1 LNHDA, CDR2 SQIVND (reference sequence). CDR3 loop: CASSIGQAGSNQPQHF. CDR3 bases: TGTGCCAGTAGTATAGGACAGGCGGGTAGCAATCAGCCCCAGCATTTT.

V and J are TRBV2 and TRBJ1-1; no reliable D call. The germline CDR1 and CDR2 sequences are SNHLY and FYNNEI. Between the trimmed V and J ends, which lost 1 base and 2 bases, there was a span of 17 bases. This CDR3 has 17 residues. This CDR3 reads CASSEESPGRANTEAFF. The CDR3, as DNA: TGTGCCAGCAGTGAAGAATCCCCTGGGAGGGCTAACACTGAAGCTTTCTTT.

This clone appeared once. V is TRBV6-1 and J is TRBJ1-2, with D unresolved. V lost 6 bases and J 4 bases, leaving 15 bases between the germline ends. CDR1 and CDR2 from the germline V gene are MNHNS and SASEGT. The CDR3 extends over 14 amino acids. CDR3: CASRWRNGSYGYTF. The CDR3 region has the DNA TGTGCCAGCAGATGGAGAAACGGCTCCTATGGCTACACCTTC.

A few counts support this clone. The chain uses TRBV5-1 and TRBJ1-6; tentative D call: TRBD1 (6 bases). Trimming took off 3 bases at V and 8 bases at J, with 18 bases between the two ends. The CDR3 is 16 residues long. The V gene's germline CDR1 is SGHRS and CDR2 YFSETQ. The DNA of the CDR3 is TGCGCCAGCAGCTACAGGGAAGTTACTCGGGATTCACCCCTCCACTTT. The encoded protein is CASSYREVTRDSPLHF.

This clone showed up just once. The genes are TRBV27 and TRBJ2-1, with D unclear. The CDR3 has 17 amino acids. CDR1 and CDR2 from the germline V gene are MNHEY and SMNVEV (reference sequence). Trimming cost V 5 bases and J 0 bases, with 17 bases left between them. The CDR3 sequence: CASSQAIAGSSYNEQFF. The CDR3 DNA follows: TGTGCCAGCAGTCAGGCAATAGCCGGTAGCTCCTACAATGAGCAGTTCTTC.

V and J are TRBV15 and TRBJ2-6; no clear D gene. The CDR3 covers 17 residues. The V gene lost 5 bases and the J gene lost 0 bases, with 14 bases spanning the gap. From germline, CDR1 is LNHNV and CDR2 YYDKDF (reference sequence). The DNA of the CDR3 is TGTGCCACCAGCGCGCCTTTCGCACTCTCTGGGGCCAACGTCCTGACTTTC. Its protein is CATSAPFALSGANVLTF.

This clone appeared a few times. V and J are TRBV4-2 and TRBJ2-1; 14 bases match TRBD2. Trimming cost V 3 bases and J 5 bases; bases outside gene matches: 12. Germline loops: CDR1 LGHNA, CDR2 YNFKEQ. The CDR3 spans 19 residues. CDR3 sequence reads: CASSQPTSGGASNDNEQFF. CDR3 bases: TGTGCCAGCAGCCAGCCGACTAGCGGGGGGGCCTCTAACGACAATGAGCAGTTCTTC.